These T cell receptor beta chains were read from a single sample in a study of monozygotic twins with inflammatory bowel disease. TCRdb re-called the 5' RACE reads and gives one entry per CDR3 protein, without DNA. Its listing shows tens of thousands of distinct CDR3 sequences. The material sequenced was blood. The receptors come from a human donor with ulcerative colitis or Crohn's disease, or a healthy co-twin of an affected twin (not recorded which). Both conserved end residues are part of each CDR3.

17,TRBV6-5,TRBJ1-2,CASSYSYTGDTPYGYTF
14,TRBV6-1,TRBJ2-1,CASSGSGPLHEQFF
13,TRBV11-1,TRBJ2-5,CASSLQVQETQYF
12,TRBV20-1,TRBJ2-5,CSRSTEGETQYF
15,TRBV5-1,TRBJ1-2,CASSLTGGYQYGYTF
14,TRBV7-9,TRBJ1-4,CASSPDRATEKLFF
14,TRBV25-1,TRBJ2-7,CASRLGSGGYEQYF
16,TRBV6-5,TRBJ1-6,CASSYYLTGGHSPLHF
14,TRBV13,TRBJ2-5,CASSKDRGPETQYF
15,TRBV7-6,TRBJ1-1,CASSYAPGQNTEAFF
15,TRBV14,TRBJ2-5,CASSQKDWYQETQYF
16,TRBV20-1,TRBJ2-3,CSARDLQGLTTDTQYF
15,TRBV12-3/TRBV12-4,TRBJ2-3,CASRPSGAGGDTQYF
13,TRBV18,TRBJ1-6,CASSPRSREDLHF
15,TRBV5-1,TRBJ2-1,CASSSPGSSYNEQFF
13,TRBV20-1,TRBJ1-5,CSAYGGSNQPQHF
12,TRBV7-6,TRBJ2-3,CASSLGFDTQYF
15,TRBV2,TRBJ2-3,CASSELAGYTDTQYF
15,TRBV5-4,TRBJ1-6,CASSLFSGLNSPLHF
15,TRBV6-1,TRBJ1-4,CASRGASGVNEKLFF
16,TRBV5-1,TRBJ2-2,CASSLPGQANTGELFF
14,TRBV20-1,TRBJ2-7,CSARTDRGRYEQYF
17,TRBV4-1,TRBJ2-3,CASSLDGTGGFPDTQYF
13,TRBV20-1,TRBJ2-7,CSAPGTETYEQYF
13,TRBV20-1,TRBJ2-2,CSAIIPPLGELFF
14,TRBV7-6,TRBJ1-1,CASYKVRRGTEAFF
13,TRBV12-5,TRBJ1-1,CASGPGTGIEAFF
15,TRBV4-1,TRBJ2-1,CASSQGSGGYNEQFF
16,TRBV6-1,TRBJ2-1,CASSHRRGGSYNEQFF
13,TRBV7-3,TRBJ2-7,CASSLTNYDGQYF
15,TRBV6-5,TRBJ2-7,CASSYTGEPHYEQYF
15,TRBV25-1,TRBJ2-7,CASSEGEGGYYEQYF
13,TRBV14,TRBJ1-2,CASSPRTSYGYTF
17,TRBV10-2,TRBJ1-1,CASSRPAGQGENTEAFF
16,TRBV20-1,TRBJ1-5,CSASGTGWAKNQPQHF
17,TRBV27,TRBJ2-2,CASSLSRTGLAVGELFF
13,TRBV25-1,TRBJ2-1,CASQFGLYNEQFF
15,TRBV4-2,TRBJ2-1,CASSPTGIGYNEQFF
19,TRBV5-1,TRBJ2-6,CASSFRQGEHRSGANVLTF
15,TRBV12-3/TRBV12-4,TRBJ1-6,CASSLQGSGYSPLHF
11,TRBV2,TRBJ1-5,CASGGNQPQHF
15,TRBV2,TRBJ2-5,CASSENRAIQETQYF
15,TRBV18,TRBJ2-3,CASSSRGPMPDTQYF
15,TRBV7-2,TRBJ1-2,CASSLELSGGYGYTF
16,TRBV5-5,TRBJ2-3,CASSLVPGGSTDTQYF
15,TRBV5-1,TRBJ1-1,CASSLVTGAGTEAFF
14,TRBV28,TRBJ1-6,CASRGDRDNSPLHF
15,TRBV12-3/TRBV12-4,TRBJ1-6,CASRARQGNNSPLHF
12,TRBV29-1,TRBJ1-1,CSVEWAGYGAFF
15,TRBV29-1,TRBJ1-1,CSVGPLRLENTEAFF
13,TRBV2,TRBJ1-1,CASSEAASTEAFF
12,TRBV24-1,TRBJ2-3,CATSEGADTQYF
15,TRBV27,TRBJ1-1,CASSARAVENTEAFF
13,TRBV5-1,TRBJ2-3,CASSGQGEDTQYF
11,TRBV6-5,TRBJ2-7,CASSYGSEQYF